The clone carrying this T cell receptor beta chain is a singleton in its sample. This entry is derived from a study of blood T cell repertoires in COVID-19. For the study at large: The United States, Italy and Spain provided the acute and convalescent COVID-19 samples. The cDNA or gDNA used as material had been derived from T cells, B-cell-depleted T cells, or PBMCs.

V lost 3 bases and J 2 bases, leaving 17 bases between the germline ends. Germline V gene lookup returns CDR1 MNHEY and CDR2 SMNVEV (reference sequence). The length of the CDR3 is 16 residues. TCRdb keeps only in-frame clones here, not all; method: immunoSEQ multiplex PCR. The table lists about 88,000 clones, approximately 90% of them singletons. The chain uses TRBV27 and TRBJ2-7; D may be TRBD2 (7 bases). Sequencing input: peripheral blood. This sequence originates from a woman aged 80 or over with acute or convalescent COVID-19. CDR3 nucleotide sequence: TGTGCCAGCAGTTTTGGGTCGGGGGGCGCTCCCTACGAGCAGTACTTC. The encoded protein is CASSFGSGGAPYEQYF.